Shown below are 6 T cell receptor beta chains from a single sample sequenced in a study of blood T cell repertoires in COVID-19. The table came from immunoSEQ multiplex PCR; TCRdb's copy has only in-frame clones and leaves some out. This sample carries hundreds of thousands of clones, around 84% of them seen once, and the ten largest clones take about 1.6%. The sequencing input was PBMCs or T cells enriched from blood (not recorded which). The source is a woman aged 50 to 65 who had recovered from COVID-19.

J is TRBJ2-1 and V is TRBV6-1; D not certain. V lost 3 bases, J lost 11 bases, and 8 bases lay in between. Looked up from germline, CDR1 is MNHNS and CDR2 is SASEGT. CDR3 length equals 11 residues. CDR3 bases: TGTGCCAGCAGTGAGGGCCCGAAGCAGTTCTTC. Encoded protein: CASSEGPKQFF.

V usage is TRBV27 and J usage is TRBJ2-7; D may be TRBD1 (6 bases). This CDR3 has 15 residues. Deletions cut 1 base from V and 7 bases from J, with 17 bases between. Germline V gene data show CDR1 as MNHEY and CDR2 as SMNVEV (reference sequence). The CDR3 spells CASSLYPGAVNEQYF. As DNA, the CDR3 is TGTGCCAGCAGTTTATACCCAGGGGCAGTGAATGAGCAGTACTTC.

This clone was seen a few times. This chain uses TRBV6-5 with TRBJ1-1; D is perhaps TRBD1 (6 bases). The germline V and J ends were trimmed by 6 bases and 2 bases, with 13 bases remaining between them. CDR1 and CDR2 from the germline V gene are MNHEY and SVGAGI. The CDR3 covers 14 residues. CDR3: CASSQDSANTEAFF. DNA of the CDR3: TGTGCCAGCAGCCAGGACAGCGCCAACACTGAAGCTTTCTTT.

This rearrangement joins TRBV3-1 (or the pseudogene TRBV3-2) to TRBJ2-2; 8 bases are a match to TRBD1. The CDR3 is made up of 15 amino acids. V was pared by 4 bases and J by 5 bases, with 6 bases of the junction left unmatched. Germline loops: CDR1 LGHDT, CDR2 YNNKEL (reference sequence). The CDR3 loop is CASSLGQGNTGELFF. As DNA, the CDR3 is TGTGCCAGCAGCCTCGGACAGGGAAATACCGGGGAGCTGTTTTTT.

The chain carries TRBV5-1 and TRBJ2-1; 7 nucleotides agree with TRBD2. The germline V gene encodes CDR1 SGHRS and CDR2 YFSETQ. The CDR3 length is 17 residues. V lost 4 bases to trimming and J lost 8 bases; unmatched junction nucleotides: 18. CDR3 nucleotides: TGCGCCAGCAGCCCCACCCCGACTAGCAGGGAGGTGGATGAGCAGTTCTTC. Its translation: CASSPTPTSREVDEQFF. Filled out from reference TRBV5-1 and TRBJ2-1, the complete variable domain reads KAGVTQTPRYLIKTRGQQVTLSCSPISGHRSVSWYQQTPGQGLQFLFEYFSETQRNKGNFPGRFSGRQFSNSRSEMNVSTLELGDSALYLCASSPTPTSREVDEQFFGPGTRLTVL.

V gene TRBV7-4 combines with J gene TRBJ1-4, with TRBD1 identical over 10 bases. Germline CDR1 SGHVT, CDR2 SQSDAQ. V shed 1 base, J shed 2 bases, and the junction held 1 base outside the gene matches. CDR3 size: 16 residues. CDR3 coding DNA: TGTGCCAGCAGCTTAGGACAGGGGGCTACTAATGAAAAACTGTTTTTT. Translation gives CASSLGQGATNEKLFF.